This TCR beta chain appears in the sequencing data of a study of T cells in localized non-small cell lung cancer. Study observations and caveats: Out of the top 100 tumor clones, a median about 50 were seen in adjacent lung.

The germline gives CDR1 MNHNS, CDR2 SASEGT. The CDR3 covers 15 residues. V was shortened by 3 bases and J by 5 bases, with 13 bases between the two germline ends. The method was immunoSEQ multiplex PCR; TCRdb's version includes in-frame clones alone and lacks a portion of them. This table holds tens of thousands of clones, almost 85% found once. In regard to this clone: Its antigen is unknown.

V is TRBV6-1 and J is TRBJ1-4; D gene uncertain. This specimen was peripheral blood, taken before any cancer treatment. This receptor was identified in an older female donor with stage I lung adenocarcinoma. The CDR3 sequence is CASSESPFPNEKLFF. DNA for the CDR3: TGTGCCAGCAGTGAGTCCCCCTTCCCCAATGAAAAACTGTTTTTT.